This TCR beta chain stems from a study of a mutant IDH1 vaccine in newly diagnosed glioma. Study background: Patients, over weeks 1, 3, 5, 7, 11, 15, 19 and 23, received a total of eight vaccinations. Therapy received beforehand was radiotherapy, temozolomide, or both, with most patients given both. Investigators started vaccination 4-6 weeks after radiotherapy alone, or with temozolomide cycles.

In its sample, this clone was seen once. Its specificity is not known. The CDR3 loop spans 15 amino acids. Germline lookup yields CDR1 MGHRA and CDR2 YSYEKL. After removal of 0 bases from V and 6 bases from J, the junction contained 6 bases not matched to a gene. TCRdb's table, derived via immunoSEQ multiplex PCR, lists solely in-frame clones and lacks some. The sample lists roughly 62,000 clones; about 80% were seen once. Time point meaning: week 5, during vaccination. What each vaccine dose contained was 300 ug of mutant IDH1 20-mer peptide, accompanied by topical imiquimod. Each of the donors came in with new WHO grade 3 or 4 astrocytomas that were IDH1-mutant and ATRX-lost.

The receptor comes from a woman in her 50s with glioma. The specimen comprised PBMCs, sampled from a glioma patient whose treatment included an IDH1 peptide vaccine. This chain uses TRBV4-1 with TRBJ2-7, with TRBD2 matching 9 bases. The CDR3 coding sequence is TGCGCCAGCAGCCAAGACATCGCGGGGGGGCTCGAGCAGTACTTC. Its translation is CASSQDIAGGLEQYF.